This passage covers 7 T cell receptor beta chains from one sample sequenced in a study of post-analysis software for immune sequencing data. General study results and limits: Among four to six TRBV segments more frequent in patients than controls were TRBV5-6, TRBV5-1 and TRBV20-1.

The antigens these receptors bind are not known. Built from TCR beta cDNA, the libraries had unique molecular identifiers in them. TCRdb itself ran the PCR reads through MiXCR, one entry per CDR3 protein. The table includes about 800,000 distinct CDR3 sequences, 25% to 30% detected once. The specimen sequenced was blood. The source is a girl aged 5-17 years with multiple sclerosis.

This clonotype was seen more than once but under ten times. The rearrangement joins TRBV20-1 to TRBJ2-2; 7 bases match TRBD2. V dropped 6 bases and J dropped 1; count of bases not matched to a gene: 5. The CDR3 loop spans 14 amino acids. The V gene's germline CDR1 is DFQATT and CDR2 SNEGSKA (reference sequence). CDR3 protein: CSARTRRNTGELFF. The CDR3 region has the DNA TGCAGTGCGAGGACTAGACGGAACACCGGGGAGCTGTTTTTT.

This rearrangement joins TRBV7-2 to TRBJ2-1; 13 bases are a match to TRBD2. Germline V gene lookup returns CDR1 SGHTA and CDR2 FQGNSA. With 1 base clipped from V and 0 bases from J, the junction kept 6 bases outside the gene matches. This CDR3 is built from 19 residues. As DNA, the CDR3 is TGTGCCAGCAGCTTAGTAGGGACTAGCGGGGTGAGCTCCTACAATGAGCAGTTCTTC. Translated: CASSLVGTSGVSSYNEQFF. The full variable domain, completed using reference TRBV7-2 and TRBJ2-1, is GAGVSQSPSNKVTEKGKDVELRCDPISGHTALYWYRQSLGQGLEFLIYFQGNSAPDKSGLPSDRFSAERTGGSVSTLTIQRTQQEDSAVYLCASSLVGTSGVSSYNEQFFGPGTRLTVL.

The chain couples TRBV5-6 to TRBJ2-2; 7 bases match TRBD1. J lost 5 bases, V lost 2 bases, and 3 bases had no gene match. The CDR3 length is 14 residues. The germline V gene has CDR1 SGHDT and CDR2 YYEEEE. The CDR3, as DNA: TGTGCCAGCAGCTTTACAGGGGTTACCGGGGAGCTGTTTTTT. Its protein is CASSFTGVTGELFF.

This clonotype has only a few counts. V and J are TRBV20-1 and TRBJ2-3; D remains unclear. The CDR3 has 14 amino acids. Germline-derived CDR1 and CDR2 are DFQATT and SNEGSKA (reference sequence). The V end was cut by 2 bases, the J end by 3 bases, with 12 bases between. CDR3: CSARPRASTDTQYF. In DNA form, the CDR3 reads TGCAGTGCTAGACCCCGGGCGTCAACAGATACGCAGTATTTT.

This clonotype was picked up a small number of times. V and J are TRBV3-1 and TRBJ2-1; no clear D gene. Per the germline V gene, CDR1 is LGHDT and CDR2 is YNNKEL (reference sequence). V gave up 1 base and J gave up 6 bases, with 10 bases separating them. CDR3 length equals 14 residues. The CDR3 loop is CASSQGRWGNEQFF. The CDR3 DNA reads TGTGCCAGCAGCCAAGGGAGATGGGGCAATGAGCAGTTCTTC.

The rearrangement links TRBV12-5 to TRBJ2-1; no definite D call. Germline V gene data show CDR1 as LGHNT and CDR2 as FRNRAP. Trimming stripped 4 bases from V and 2 bases from J, with 9 bases between. The CDR3 loop spans 14 amino acids. CDR3 sequence: CASGYGRTYNEQFF. CDR3 coding DNA: TGTGCTAGTGGTTATGGCAGAACCTACAATGAGCAGTTCTTC.

The chain links TRBV6-5 to TRBJ2-5, with 7 bases fitting TRBD2. Germline V lookup: CDR1 MNHEY, CDR2 SVGAGI. J gave up 5 bases and V 6 bases, and 15 bases lay outside the gene matches. This CDR3 comprises 16 residues. DNA for the CDR3: TGTGCCAGCAGACGCGGACTAGTTACGCGAGCGGAGACCCAGTACTTC. This translates into CASRRGLVTRAETQYF.